The present T cell receptor beta chain was sequenced within a study of blood T cell repertoires in COVID-19. Across the study: The United States, Italy and Spain supplied acute and convalescent COVID-19 samples.

As originally analysed: Amplification of reference gene primers provided the estimated nucleated cell counts. TCRdb keeps only in-frame clones here, not all; method: immunoSEQ multiplex PCR. That table furnishes V, J and clone size, whereas the DNA furnished D and trimming. Here the sample spans roughly 310,000 clones, roughly 90% being singletons. The sample was peripheral blood. This receptor was obtained from a woman in her fifties or sixties with active or convalescent COVID-19.

The CDR3 DNA reads TGTGCCAGCAGCTGGGGCTCAGGACAGCACAATGAGCAGTTCTTC. Encoded protein: CASSWGSGQHNEQFF. The chain employs TRBV5-6 and TRBJ2-1, with a weak D call TRBD1 (6 bases). Trimming pared 3 bases from V and 5 bases from J, leaving 15 bases between. Germline CDR1 is SGHDT and CDR2 is YYEEEE. This CDR3 spans 15 amino acids.